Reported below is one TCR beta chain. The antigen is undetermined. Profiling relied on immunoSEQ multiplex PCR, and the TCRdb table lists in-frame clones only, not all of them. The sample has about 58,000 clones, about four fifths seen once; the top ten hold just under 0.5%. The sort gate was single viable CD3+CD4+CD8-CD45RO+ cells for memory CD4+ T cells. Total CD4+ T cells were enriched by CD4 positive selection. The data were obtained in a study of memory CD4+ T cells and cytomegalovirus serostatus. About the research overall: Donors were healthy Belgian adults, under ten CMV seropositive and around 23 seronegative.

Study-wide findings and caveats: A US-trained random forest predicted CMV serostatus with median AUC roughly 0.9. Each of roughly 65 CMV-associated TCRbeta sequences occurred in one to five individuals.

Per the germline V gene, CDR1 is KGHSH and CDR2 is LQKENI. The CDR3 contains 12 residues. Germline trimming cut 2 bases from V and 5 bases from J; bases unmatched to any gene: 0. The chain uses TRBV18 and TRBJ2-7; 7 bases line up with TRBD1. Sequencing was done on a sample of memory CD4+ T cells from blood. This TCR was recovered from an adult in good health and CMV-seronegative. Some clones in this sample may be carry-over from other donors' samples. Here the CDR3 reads CASSPDRDEQYF. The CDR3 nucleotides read TGTGCCAGCTCACCAGACAGGGACGAGCAGTACTTC.